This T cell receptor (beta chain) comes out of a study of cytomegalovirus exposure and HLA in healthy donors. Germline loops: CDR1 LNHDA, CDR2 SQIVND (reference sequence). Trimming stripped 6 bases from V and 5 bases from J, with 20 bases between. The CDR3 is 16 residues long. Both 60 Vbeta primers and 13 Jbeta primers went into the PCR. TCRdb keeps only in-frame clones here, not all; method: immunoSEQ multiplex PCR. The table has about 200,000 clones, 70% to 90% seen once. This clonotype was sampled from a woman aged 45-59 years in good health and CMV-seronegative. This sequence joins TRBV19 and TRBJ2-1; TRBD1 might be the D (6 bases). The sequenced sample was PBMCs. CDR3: CASSTLGAPGDNEQFF. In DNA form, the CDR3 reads TGTGCCAGTAGCACCCTGGGAGCTCCAGGGGACAATGAGCAGTTCTTC.